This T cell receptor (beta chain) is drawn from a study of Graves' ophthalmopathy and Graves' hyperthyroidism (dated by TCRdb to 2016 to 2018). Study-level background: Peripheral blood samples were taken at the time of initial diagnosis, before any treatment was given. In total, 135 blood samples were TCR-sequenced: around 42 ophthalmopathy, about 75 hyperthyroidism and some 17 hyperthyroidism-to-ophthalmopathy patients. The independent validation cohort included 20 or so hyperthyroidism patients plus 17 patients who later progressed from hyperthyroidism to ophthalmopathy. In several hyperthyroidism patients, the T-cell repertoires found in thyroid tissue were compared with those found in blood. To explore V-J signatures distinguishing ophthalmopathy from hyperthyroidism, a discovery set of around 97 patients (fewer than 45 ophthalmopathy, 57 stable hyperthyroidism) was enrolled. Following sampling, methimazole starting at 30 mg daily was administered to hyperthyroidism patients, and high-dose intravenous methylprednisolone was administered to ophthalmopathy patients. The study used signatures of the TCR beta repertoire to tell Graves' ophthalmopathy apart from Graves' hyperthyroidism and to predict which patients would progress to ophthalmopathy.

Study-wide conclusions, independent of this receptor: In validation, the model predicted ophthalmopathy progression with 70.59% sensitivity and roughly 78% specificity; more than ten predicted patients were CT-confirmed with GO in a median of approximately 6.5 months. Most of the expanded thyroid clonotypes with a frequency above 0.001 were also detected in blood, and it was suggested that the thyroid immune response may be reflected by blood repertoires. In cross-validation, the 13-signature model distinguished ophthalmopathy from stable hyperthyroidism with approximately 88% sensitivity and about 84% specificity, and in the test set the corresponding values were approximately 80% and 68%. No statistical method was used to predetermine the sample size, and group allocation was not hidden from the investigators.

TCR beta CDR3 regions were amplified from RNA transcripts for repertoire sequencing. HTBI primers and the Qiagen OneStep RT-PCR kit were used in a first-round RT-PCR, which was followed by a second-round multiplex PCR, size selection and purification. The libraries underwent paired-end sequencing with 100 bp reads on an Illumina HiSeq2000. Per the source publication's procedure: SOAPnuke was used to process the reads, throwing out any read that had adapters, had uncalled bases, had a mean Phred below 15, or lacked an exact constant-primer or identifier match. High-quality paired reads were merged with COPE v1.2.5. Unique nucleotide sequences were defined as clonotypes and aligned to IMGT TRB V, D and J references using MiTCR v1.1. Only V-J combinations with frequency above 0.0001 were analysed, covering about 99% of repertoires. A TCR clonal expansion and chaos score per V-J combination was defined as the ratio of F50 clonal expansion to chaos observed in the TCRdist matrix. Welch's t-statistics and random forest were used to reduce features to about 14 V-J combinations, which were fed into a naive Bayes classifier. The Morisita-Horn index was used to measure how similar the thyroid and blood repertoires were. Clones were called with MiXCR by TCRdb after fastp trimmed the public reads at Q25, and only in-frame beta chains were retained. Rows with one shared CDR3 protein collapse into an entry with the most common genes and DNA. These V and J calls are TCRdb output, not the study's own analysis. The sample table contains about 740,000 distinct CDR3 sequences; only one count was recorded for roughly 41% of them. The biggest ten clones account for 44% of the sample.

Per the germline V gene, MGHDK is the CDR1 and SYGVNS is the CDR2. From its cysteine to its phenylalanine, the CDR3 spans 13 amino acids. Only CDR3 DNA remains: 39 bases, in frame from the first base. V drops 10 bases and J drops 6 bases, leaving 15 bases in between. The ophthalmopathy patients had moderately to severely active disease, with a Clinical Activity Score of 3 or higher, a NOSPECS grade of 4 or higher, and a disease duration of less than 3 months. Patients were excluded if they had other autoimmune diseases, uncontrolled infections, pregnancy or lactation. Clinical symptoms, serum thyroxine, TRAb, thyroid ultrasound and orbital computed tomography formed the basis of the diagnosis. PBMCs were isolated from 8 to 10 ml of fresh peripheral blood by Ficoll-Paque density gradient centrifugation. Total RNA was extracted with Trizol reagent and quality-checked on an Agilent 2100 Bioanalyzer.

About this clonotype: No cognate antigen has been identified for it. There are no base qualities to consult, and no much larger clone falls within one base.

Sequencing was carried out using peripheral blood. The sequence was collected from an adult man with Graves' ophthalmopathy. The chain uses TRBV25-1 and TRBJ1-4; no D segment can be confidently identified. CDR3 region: CATLSDGYEKLFF. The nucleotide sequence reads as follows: TGTGCCACCTTATCGGACGGATATGAAAAACTGTTTTTT.